These 12 T cell receptor beta chains share one sample of origin, sequenced in a study of vaccination and CD4 T cells after COVID-19. Cultured CD4+ T cell DNA underwent sequencing with the Oncomine TCR Beta short-read assay. TCRdb redid the calling of the PCR reads with MiXCR, one entry per CDR3 protein. The data hold roughly 23,000 distinct CDR3 sequences, with around 39% observed a single time. Described time point: late sampling 161 to 241 days after vaccination in a few convalescent patients. The treatment was: roughly 10-day PBMC culture with coronavirus spike peptide pools or control peptides (ViraFEST assay). Antigens of these TCRs are unknown. Here the sequenced sample was CD4+ T cells from blood, cultured in vitro, taken about 7 months after SARS-CoV-2 vaccination. These receptors were obtained from a human donor who had recovered from COVID-19.

The chain is built from TRBV21-1 and TRBJ2-7; the table gives TRBD2 as D, unverified against the DNA. TRBV21-1 is deemed a pseudogene. CDR3 length: 13 amino acids. The CDR3 DNA sequence: TGTGCCAGCAGGGGGCCCGAGCTGTACGAGCAGTACTTC. It translates to CASRGPELYEQYF.

The chain has TRBV28 and TRBJ2-5, with 10 bases matching TRBD2. The CDR3 totals 15 residues. V shed 7 bases and J 7 bases; nucleotides not matched to a gene: 12. Per germline, CDR1 MDHEN and CDR2 SYDVKM. CDR3 sequence: CASTLAGDRQGTQYF. DNA for the CDR3: TGTGCCAGCACCCTAGCGGGAGATAGGCAGGGGACCCAGTACTTC.

The chain links TRBV5-5 to TRBJ1-2; 9 bases agree with TRBD1. This CDR3 is built from 15 residues. Germline assignment: CDR1 SGHKS and CDR2 YYEKEE (reference sequence). The J segment lost 1 base and the V segment lost 4 bases, leaving 5 bases of the junction unmatched. CDR3 in amino acids: CASSRQGDHNYGYTF. For the CDR3, the DNA is TGTGCCAGCAGCCGACAGGGGGACCATAACTATGGCTACACCTTC.

The rearrangement uses TRBV6-1 and TRBJ2-1, with 9 bases matching TRBD2. This CDR3 region has 14 residues. V trimming: 8 bases; J trimming: 9 bases; junction bases outside the gene matches: 11. Germline CDR1 is MNHNS and CDR2 is SASEGT. In DNA form, the CDR3 reads TGTGCCAGCCTCGGGACTAGCTTACGTGGTGAGCAGTTCTTC. It codes for CASLGTSLRGEQFF.

The V call is TRBV20-1, the J call TRBJ2-1; 7 bases agree with TRBD1. CDR3 length: 15 residues. With 6 bases clipped from V and 3 bases from J, the junction kept 11 bases outside the gene matches. Looked up from germline, CDR1 is DFQATT and CDR2 is SNEGSKA (reference sequence). CDR3 DNA sequence: TGCAGTGCACGGCAAACGGGACAGTTCTACAATGAGCAGTTCTTC. Translated, it gives CSARQTGQFYNEQFF.

V and J are TRBV7-3 and TRBJ2-1; tentative D call: TRBD2 (6 bases). This CDR3 region has 13 residues. Germline-derived CDR1 and CDR2 are SGHTA and FQGTGA. The V end lost 1 base, the J end lost 9 bases, and 10 bases lay between the germline ends. The CDR3 bases are TGTGCCAGCAGCTTAAACGTGGGAGGTGAGCAGTTCTTC. Protein product: CASSLNVGGEQFF.

Points on this clonotype: The CDR3 ends on some other residue instead of the conserved phenylalanine or tryptophan, so this is likely a read error. The J gene is TRBJ2-7, the V gene TRBV7-9, with 12 bases that match TRBD1. CDR3 size: 14 residues. Looked up from germline, CDR1 is SEHNR and CDR2 is FQNEAQ (reference sequence). V dropped 5 bases and J dropped 6; count of bases not matched to a gene: 5. The CDR3, as DNA: TGTGCCAGCAGCCCGGGACAGGGGGCTCTCGAGCAGTACCTC. Its translation is CASSPGQGALEQYL.

The chain employs TRBV19 and TRBJ2-3; D possibly corresponds to TRBD1 (5 bases). The CDR3 covers 15 residues. V was cut by 5 bases and J by 6 bases, with 18 bases left in between. Germline V lookup: CDR1 LNHDA, CDR2 SQIVND (reference sequence). CDR3: CASSVQGEGVDTQYF. CDR3 DNA: TGTGCCAGTAGTGTTCAGGGTGAAGGTGTTGATACGCAGTATTTT.

This clonotype was picked up a small number of times. The chain recombines TRBV27 with TRBJ2-7, with 10 bases identical to TRBD2. The length of the CDR3 is 14 residues. CDR1 is MNHEY, CDR2 SMNVEV, per germline (reference sequence). V shed 4 bases and J 7 bases; nucleotides not matched to a gene: 7. The CDR3 nucleotides read TGTGCCAGCAGTTCGACTAGCGGGCCCCCGGAGCAGTACTTC. Its protein product is CASSSTSGPPEQYF.

This clonotype came up a few times. The V gene is TRBV7-2, the J gene TRBJ2-7; 13 positions match TRBD2. CDR1 and CDR2 from the germline V gene are SGHTA and FQGNSA. V lost 4 bases, J lost 7 bases, and 7 bases stayed unmatched. This CDR3 has 15 residues. In DNA, the CDR3 is TGTGCCAGCAGCTGGCGGACTAGCGGGAGAGGTGAGCAGTACTTC. It encodes CASSWRTSGRGEQYF.

This chain uses TRBV10-3 with TRBJ2-1, with 7 positions matching TRBD2. This CDR3 comprises 14 residues. J was trimmed by 2 bases and V by 9 bases; bases with no gene match: 7. The germline V gene encodes CDR1 ENHRY and CDR2 SYGVKD. CDR3 coding DNA: TGTGCCATACACCCTAGCGGTACCTACAATGAGCAGTTCTTC. Its translation is CAIHPSGTYNEQFF.

Points on this clonotype: A read error may explain this, as a much larger clone is one base away. The rearrangement joins TRBV5-4 to TRBJ1-5; 7 positions agree with TRBD1. The CDR3 is 13 residues long. Germline V gene sequence: CDR1 SGHNT, CDR2 YYREEE (reference sequence). DNA of the CDR3: TGTGCCAACAGCTTAGACAGGGACCAGCCCCAGCATTTT. This gives the protein CANSLDRDQPQHF.